Sequencing of this TCR beta chain was carried out in a study of T-cell reconstitution after alpha-beta-depleted transplantation in children. This CDR3 has 13 amino acids. Germline V CDR1 and CDR2: LGHNA, YSLEER. With 1 base clipped from V and 7 bases from J, the junction kept 3 bases outside the gene matches. This clonotype was observed at least ten times. Its target is not known. Study-level findings and limits: Two months or so post-transplant, alpha-beta T cells reportedly derived from several hundred expanded graft clones.

Preparing the TCRbeta library involved the use of unique molecular identifiers. MiXCR, applied by TCRdb to the PCR reads, yields one record per CDR3 protein. The profile covers fewer than 700,000 distinct CDR3 sequences, with about an eighth appearing a single time and approximately 2.1% taken by the ten largest. The sequencing here drew on PBMCs, mostly from graft donor cells, taken 360 days after TCRalphabeta/CD19-depleted stem cell transplant. This receptor was taken from a male patient between 5 and 17 years old who had a stem cell transplant for acute myeloid leukemia, so the T cells may come from the graft donor. The chain uses TRBV4-3 and TRBJ2-7, with 8 positions matching TRBD2. CDR3 sequence: CASSQAGGTEQYF. The DNA of the CDR3 is TGCGCCAGCAGCCAAGCGGGGGGGACGGAGCAGTACTTC.